The 2 T cell receptor beta chains listed next were all sequenced from one sample in a study of cytomegalovirus exposure and HLA in healthy donors. Sequencing was performed with immunoSEQ multiplex PCR; in TCRdb, only in-frame clones are kept and a portion is missing. The repertoire holds roughly 98,000 clones, with around 88% as singletons. The sample consisted of PBMCs. These receptor sequences come from a woman in her twenties or thirties in good health and CMV-seronegative.

V gene TRBV5-4 combines with J gene TRBJ1-4; D uncertain. CDR1 is SGHNT and CDR2 is YYREEE in the germline V gene (reference sequence). Trimming left V 0 bases short and J 5 bases short, with 5 bases between. The CDR3 consists of 13 residues. The DNA for the CDR3 is TGTGCCAGCAGCTTGGCCCTGAATGAAAAACTGTTTTTT. It specifies CASSLALNEKLFF.

In its sample, this clone was seen a few times. The chain recombines TRBV7-2 with TRBJ1-5, with a weak D call TRBD1 (5 bases). Trimming removed 0 bases at V and 6 bases at J, with 12 bases between. Germline V CDR1 and CDR2: SGHTA, FQGNSA. The CDR3 spans 15 residues. The CDR3 DNA sequence: TGTGCCAGCAGCTTAGCGGGAGGGGTCGGTCAGCCCCAGCATTTT. It specifies CASSLAGGVGQPQHF.